This passage covers 24 T cell receptor beta chains from one sample sequenced in a study of T cells in Graves' hyperthyroidism and ophthalmopathy. Regions amplified from RNA transcripts were the TCR beta CDR3 regions. RT-PCR in the first round (using the HTBI primer set) targeted the TCR CDR3. TCRdb analysed the multiplex PCR reads with MiXCR anew, one entry per CDR3 protein. The sample holds approximately 270,000 distinct CDR3 sequences, 13% to 15% seen once. Source material: blood. Every receptor here comes from a woman aged 35 to 49 with Graves' hyperthyroidism that later progressed to Graves' ophthalmopathy.

The chain is built from TRBV9 and TRBJ1-2; no clear D. V was clipped by 0 bases and J by 0 bases, with 6 bases between them. Germline loops: CDR1 SGDLS, CDR2 YYNGEE. The CDR3 is made up of 14 amino acids. The CDR3 nucleotides read TGTGCCAGCAGCGTAGGGCCAGCTAACTATGGCTACACCTTC. Translation: CASSVGPANYGYTF.

On this clonotype itself: Sequence at one end of the junction differs from germline and may be a read error. The V gene is TRBV5-5, the J gene TRBJ1-2, with 8 bases lining up with TRBD1. This CDR3 is 16 amino acids long. Germline-derived CDR1 and CDR2 are SGHKS and YYEKEE (reference sequence). In nucleotides, the CDR3 is TGCGCCAGCAGCCAAGGATCTGGGACAGGTCGCTATGGCTACACCTTC. Protein product: CASSQGSGTGRYGYTF.

This clonotype was seen repeatedly, ten times or more. This chain connects TRBV27 to TRBJ1-2; a possible D gene is TRBD1 (6 bases). V was shortened by 5 bases and J by 5 bases, with 18 bases between the two germline ends. The CDR3 has 15 residues. CDR1 is MNHEY and CDR2 is SMNVEV in the germline V gene (reference sequence). CDR3 in DNA: TGTGCCAGCAGTCCCAAGACAGGCCCGGGATATGGCTACACCTTC. Protein product: CASSPKTGPGYGYTF.

The genes are TRBV28 and TRBJ1-2; D is possibly TRBD1 (5 bases). Germline CDR1 MDHEN, CDR2 SYDVKM. The CDR3 runs 15 residues. Trimming pared 4 bases from V and 4 bases from J, leaving 16 bases between. The DNA of the CDR3 is TGTGCCAGCAGTTCCCCTGGGGGGGGGACCTATGGCTACACCTTC. Its translation: CASSSPGGGTYGYTF.

Turning to this clonotype: This may stem from a read error, because a much larger clone lies one nucleotide away. The rearrangement joins TRBV5-1 to TRBJ2-1; 7 nucleotides align to TRBD2. After removal of 2 bases from V and 10 bases from J, the junction contained 9 bases not matched to a gene. This CDR3 is 14 amino acids long. Germline assignment: CDR1 SGHRS and CDR2 YFSETQ. The CDR3 region is CASSFASGAYEQFF. CDR3 nucleotide sequence: TGCGCCAGCAGCTTCGCTAGCGGAGCATACGAGCAGTTCTTC.

This clonotype was recorded a few times. The V and J genes are TRBV14 and TRBJ2-1, with TRBD2 matching over 7 bases. The CDR3 covers 19 residues. Germline V gene data show CDR1 as SGHDN and CDR2 as FVKESK. Losses at the gene ends were 0 bases for V and 5 bases for J; bases not matched to a gene: 16. The CDR3 bases are TGTGCCAGCAGCCAAGATTACACTTGGGACTACCCTAAAAACAATGAGCAGTTCTTC. It is translated as CASSQDYTWDYPKNNEQFF. Filled out from reference TRBV14 and TRBJ2-1, the complete variable domain reads EAGVTQFPSHSVIEKGQTVTLRCDPISGHDNLYWYRRVMGKEIKFLLHFVKESKQDESGMPNNRFLAERTGGTYSTLKVQPAELEDSGVYFCASSQDYTWDYPKNNEQFFGPGTRLTVL.

The gene calls are TRBV5-1 and TRBJ2-1; 10 bases are a match to TRBD2. CDR3 length: 18 amino acids. Germline V gene lookup returns CDR1 SGHRS and CDR2 YFSETQ. V lost 4 bases to trimming and J lost 3 bases; unmatched junction nucleotides: 13. CDR3 in amino acids: CASSPRTSGYYYYNEQFF. CDR3 coding DNA: TGCGCCAGCAGCCCCAGGACTAGCGGATACTACTACTACAATGAGCAGTTCTTC.

This clonotype was recorded many times. The chain links TRBV3-1 to TRBJ1-3; D unresolved. The CDR3 extends over 14 amino acids. Germline CDR1 is LGHDT and CDR2 is YNNKEL (reference sequence). V was shortened by 5 bases and J by 0 bases, with 8 bases between the two germline ends. CDR3: CASSFTVSGNTIYF. Written as DNA, the CDR3 is TGTGCCAGCAGCTTTACGGTCTCTGGAAACACCATATATTTT.

This clonotype has at least ten counts. The chain combines TRBV20-1 with TRBJ2-7, with D possibly being TRBD2 (6 bases). There are 17 residues in the CDR3. Trimming removed 3 bases from V and 2 bases from J, with 23 bases in between. Germline V gene sequence: CDR1 DFQATT, CDR2 SNEGSKA (reference sequence). CDR3 coding DNA: TGCAGTGCTAGGATTCGGCGGGACGGAACTTATCCCTACGAGCAGTACTTC. This encodes CSARIRRDGTYPYEQYF.

This clonotype was seen repeatedly, ten times or more. The rearrangement joins TRBV9 to TRBJ2-7, with 12 bases aligning to TRBD2. The germline CDR1 and CDR2 sequences are SGDLS and YYNGEE. The V gene end was trimmed by 0 bases and the J gene end by 4 bases; junction bases not matched to a gene: 11. The CDR3 length is 18 residues. CDR3 DNA: TGTGCCAGCAGCGTAGGACCGGCACTAGCGGGAGGTTCGTACGAGCAGTACTTC. Translation: CASSVGPALAGGSYEQYF. The full variable domain, in which reference TRBV9 and TRBJ2-7 provide the parts outside the CDR3, is DSGVTQTPKHLITATGQRVTLRCSPRSGDLSVYWYQQSLDQGLQFLIQYYNGEERAKGNILERFSAQQFPDLHSELNLSSLELGDSALYFCASSVGPALAGGSYEQYFGPGTRLTVT.

This clonotype was seen only a few times. The V gene is TRBV3-1, the J gene TRBJ2-3, with D tentatively TRBD2 (6 bases). The CDR3 is 22 residues long. V was clipped by 0 bases and J by 1 base, with 29 bases between them. Looked up from germline, CDR1 is LGHDT and CDR2 is YNNKEL (reference sequence). The CDR3 is CASSQDVEGLFIWGGGTDTQYF. CDR3 DNA: TGTGCCAGCAGCCAAGATGTGGAGGGTCTGTTTATTTGGGGCGGAGGCACAGATACGCAGTATTTT.

This clonotype was detected ten times or more. The chain employs TRBV6-5 and TRBJ2-1, with D unresolved. The CDR3 covers 13 residues. Germline V lookup: CDR1 MNHEY, CDR2 SVGAGI. The germline V and J ends were trimmed by 2 bases and 9 bases, with 11 bases remaining between them. CDR3 amino acids: CASSYTFASEQFF. In DNA, the CDR3 is TGTGCCAGCAGTTACACCTTTGCCAGTGAGCAGTTCTTC.

The CDR3 sequence: CASSSGTGGGEKLFF. Here the CDR3 DNA reads TGTGCCAGCAGTTCCGGGACAGGGGGGGGTGAAAAACTGTTTTTT. The chain joins TRBV2 to TRBJ1-4; 11 bases align to TRBD1. Germline CDR1 and CDR2: SNHLY and FYNNEI. After removal of 5 bases from V and 7 bases from J, the junction contained 6 bases not matched to a gene. The CDR3 is 15 residues long.

This clonotype was seen ten or more times. J is TRBJ1-1 and V is TRBV27; D ambiguous. Per germline, CDR1 MNHEY and CDR2 SMNVEV (reference sequence). Trimming shortened V by 11 bases and J by 1 base, and 8 bases separated the two germline ends. CDR3 length equals 11 residues. Here the CDR3 reads CAVRKNTEAFF. In DNA form, the CDR3 reads TGTGCCGTAAGAAAGAACACTGAAGCTTTCTTT.

The chain employs TRBV7-9 and TRBJ2-1; no definite D call. The V end was cut by 3 bases, the J end by 10 bases, with 7 bases between. This CDR3 is built from 11 residues. Per germline, CDR1 SEHNR and CDR2 FQNEAQ (reference sequence). The CDR3 sequence is CASSFNREQFF. The CDR3 nucleotides read TGTGCCAGCAGCTTCAATCGCGAGCAGTTCTTC.

This clonotype was detected only a few times. The chain combines TRBV4-1 with TRBJ2-7; the D gene could be TRBD1 or TRBD2 (5 bases each). The ends were cut back, 6 bases at V and 4 bases at J, with 13 bases in the middle. This CDR3 has 13 residues. Germline lookup yields CDR1 MGHRA and CDR2 YSYEKL. CDR3 sequence (DNA): TGCGCCAGCAGTCCGGGACCCCGATACGAGCAGTACTTC. It encodes CASSPGPRYEQYF.

V is TRBV9 and J is TRBJ1-2; perhaps TRBD1 as D (6 bases). This CDR3 has 15 amino acids. CDR1 is SGDLS, CDR2 YYNGEE, per germline. V lost 5 bases and J lost 0, with 14 bases in between. CDR3 in DNA: TGTGCCAGCAGACAGGGACCCCGAGCTAACTATGGCTACACCTTC. Translating gives CASRQGPRANYGYTF.

This clonotype was counted a few times. This chain links TRBV19 with TRBJ2-1, with 8 nucleotides matching TRBD1. Losses at the gene ends were 3 bases for V and 1 base for J; bases not matched to a gene: 14. This CDR3 is 19 amino acids long. The V gene's germline CDR1 is LNHDA and CDR2 SQIVND (reference sequence). CDR3 residues: CASSMRKKGTGRSYNEQFF. The CDR3 DNA reads as TGTGCCAGTAGTATGAGGAAGAAGGGGACAGGAAGGTCCTACAATGAGCAGTTCTTC.

This clonotype was recorded at least ten times. V usage is TRBV25-1 and J usage is TRBJ1-5; D is ambiguous. Germline loops: CDR1 MGHDK, CDR2 SYGVNS. V dropped 2 bases and J dropped 1 base, with 9 bases sitting between them. The CDR3 contains 15 residues. CDR3 nucleotides: TGTGCCAGCAGTGAACGTCGGAGCAGCAATCAGCCCCAGCATTTT. It specifies CASSERRSSNQPQHF.

At least ten counts were recorded for this clonotype. The V call is TRBV5-8, the J call TRBJ1-6, with TRBD1 matching 9 bases. CDR3 length equals 16 residues. Trimming took 0 bases from V and 3 from J; bases not matched to a gene: 1. From germline, CDR1 is SGHTS and CDR2 YDEGEE. The CDR3 nucleotides are TGTGCCAGCAGCTTGGGGGACAGGGACTATAATTCACCCCTCCACTTT. The encoded protein is CASSLGDRDYNSPLHF.

This clonotype has at least ten counts. V is TRBV6-1 and J is TRBJ1-5, with 8 nucleotides matching TRBD1. CDR3 size: 16 residues. After removal of 4 bases from V and 0 bases from J, the junction contained 5 bases not matched to a gene. Germline V CDR1 and CDR2: MNHNS, SASEGT. The CDR3 protein is CASSVDRGHSNQPQHF. The CDR3 DNA is TGTGCCAGCAGTGTCGACAGGGGTCATAGCAATCAGCCCCAGCATTTT.

There are many counts of this clonotype. The gene calls are TRBV3-1 and TRBJ1-6; tentatively, D is TRBD1 (5 bases). The CDR3 extends over 17 amino acids. Trimming took off 4 bases at V and 7 bases at J, with 20 bases between the two ends. CDR1 and CDR2 from the germline V gene are LGHDT and YNNKEL (reference sequence). In DNA, the CDR3 is TGTGCCAGCAGCCTCCTAGGCGGCAGGGTAAAGAATTCACCCCTCCACTTT. Translating it yields CASSLLGGRVKNSPLHF. Based on the CDR3 plus reference TRBV3-1 and TRBJ1-6, the full variable domain is DTAVSQTPKYLVTQMGNDKSIKCEQNLGHDTMYWYKQDSKKFLKIMFSYNNKELIINETVPNRFSPKSPDKAHLNLHINSLELGDSAVYFCASSLLGGRVKNSPLHFGNGTRLTVT.

Ten or more counts support this clonotype. The chain combines TRBV11-2 with TRBJ1-4; 7 nucleotides agree with TRBD1. The length of the CDR3 is 15 residues. Germline V lookup: CDR1 SGHAT, CDR2 FQNNGV. Trimming removed 5 bases from V and 4 bases from J; junction bases left unmatched: 7. The CDR3 DNA is TGTGCCAGCAGCCGTACAGGGGCCGATAATGAAAAACTGTTTTTT. Its protein product is CASSRTGADNEKLFF.

This clonotype was detected many times. The chain employs TRBV12-3 or TRBV12-4 and TRBJ2-3; D ambiguous. The CDR3 has 15 amino acids. V was trimmed by 5 bases and J by 0 bases, leaving 12 bases between them. Here the CDR3 reads CASSPQASSTDTQYF. The CDR3 coding sequence is TGTGCCAGCAGTCCCCAGGCCTCTAGCACAGATACGCAGTATTTT.